This T cell receptor beta chain was documented in a study of CD8 T cells in Susac syndrome. Study-wide results and caveats: It was acknowledged in the study that the number of individuals who were included in its TCR sequencing and HLA analysis was relatively small.

Comments on this clonotype: Antigen: not known.

The CDR3 has 14 amino acids. The germline V gene has CDR1 SGDLS and CDR2 YYNGEE. Trimming pared 3 bases from V and 3 bases from J, leaving 12 bases between. Random hexamers were used to reverse transcribe the RNA input (about 0.45 to 1 ug). immunoSEQ multiplex PCR amplified TCR beta CDR3 across 54 Vbeta, 13 Jbeta. A single record per CDR3 protein comes from TCRdb applying MiXCR to the immunoSEQ multiplex PCR reads. The top ten clones hold over 0.09% of a sample with about 300,000 distinct CDR3 sequences, about 88% of them seen once. Those who served as multiple sclerosis controls were treatment-naive patients with stable or active relapsing-remitting disease. TEMRA cells were enriched by FACS, while CD8+ and CD4+ T cells were obtained through a negative isolation that was performed magnetically.

Sequencing was carried out using CD8+ T cells from PBMCs. The chain is built from TRBV9 and TRBJ1-2; D possibly corresponds to TRBD1 (6 bases). This clonotype was sampled from a human donor with multiple sclerosis. CDR3 residues: CASSGEGVYYGYTF. The CDR3 region has the DNA TGTGCCAGCAGCGGGGAGGGGGTGTACTATGGCTACACCTTC.